This T cell receptor (beta chain) was captured in a study of blood T cell repertoires in COVID-19. On the study more broadly: From the United States, Italy and Spain came samples of acute and convalescent COVID-19.

TCRdb's table, derived via immunoSEQ multiplex PCR, lists solely in-frame clones and lacks some. The sample has about 89,000 clones; approximately 80% are singletons. The CDR3 is 11 amino acids. V lost 9 bases, J lost 0 bases, and 6 bases lay in between. Per the germline V gene, CDR1 is LNHDA and CDR2 is SQIVND (reference sequence). During active infection, Seattle patients enrolled and were then monitored through disease. The chain is built from TRBV19 and TRBJ2-7; D may be TRBD2 (5 bases). Sequenced: peripheral blood. The TCR comes from an older man with COVID-19, enrolled during active disease. The DNA for the CDR3 is TGTGCCAGCGGGGTCTCCTACGAGCAGTACTTC. Residues: CASGVSYEQYF.